This T cell receptor beta chain was found in a study of shared clonotypes between healthy human individuals. At the level of the study: Per donor, CD8 memory used one plate, CD8 naive used two, CD4 memory used three and CD4 naive used three.

Trimming removed 5 bases from V and 3 bases from J; junction bases left unmatched: 10. CDR1 is SNHLY and CDR2 is FYNNEI in the germline V gene. The CDR3 is made up of 15 amino acids. All donors were Caucasian adults living in Nashville, Tennessee. CD4+ cell separation produced CD45RA+ naive and CD45RA-negative memory subsets. Original data processing: Owing to the provision of junction-only sequences devoid of quality scores by immunoSEQ, filtering differed. The data were produced by immunoSEQ multiplex PCR, yet TCRdb's version contains in-frame clones alone and is incomplete. V, J and clone size derive from that table, while D and trimming were established from the DNA sequence. Found here are about 2 million clones, 85% to 95% of them singletons; the top ten hold 0.1% to 0.15%.

The sequence was obtained from a man in his late teens or twenties in good health. This chain connects TRBV2 to TRBJ2-7; 7 nucleotides match TRBD2. Sample: naive CD4+ T cells sorted from blood. Documented subset: CD45RA+ positively selected. The CDR3 protein is CASSLSGEDVYEQYF. The DNA of the CDR3 is TGTGCCAGCAGTCTAAGCGGGGAGGACGTCTACGAGCAGTACTTC.